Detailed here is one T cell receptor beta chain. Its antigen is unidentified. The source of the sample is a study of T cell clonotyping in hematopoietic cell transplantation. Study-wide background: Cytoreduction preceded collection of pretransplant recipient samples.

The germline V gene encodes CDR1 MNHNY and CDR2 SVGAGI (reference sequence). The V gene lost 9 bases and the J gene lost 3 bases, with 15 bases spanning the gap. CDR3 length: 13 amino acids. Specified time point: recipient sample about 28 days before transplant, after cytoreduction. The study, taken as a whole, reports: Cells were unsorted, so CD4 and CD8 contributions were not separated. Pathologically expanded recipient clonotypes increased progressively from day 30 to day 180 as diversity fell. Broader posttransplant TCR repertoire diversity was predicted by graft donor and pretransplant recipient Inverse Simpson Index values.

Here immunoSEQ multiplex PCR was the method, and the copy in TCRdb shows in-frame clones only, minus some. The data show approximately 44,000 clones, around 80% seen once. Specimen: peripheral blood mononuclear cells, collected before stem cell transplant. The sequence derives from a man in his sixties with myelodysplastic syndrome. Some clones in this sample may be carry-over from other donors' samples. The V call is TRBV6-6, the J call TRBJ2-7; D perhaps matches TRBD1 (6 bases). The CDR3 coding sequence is TGTGCCAGTAGACCGGGACACAACTACGAGCAGTACTTC. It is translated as CASRPGHNYEQYF.